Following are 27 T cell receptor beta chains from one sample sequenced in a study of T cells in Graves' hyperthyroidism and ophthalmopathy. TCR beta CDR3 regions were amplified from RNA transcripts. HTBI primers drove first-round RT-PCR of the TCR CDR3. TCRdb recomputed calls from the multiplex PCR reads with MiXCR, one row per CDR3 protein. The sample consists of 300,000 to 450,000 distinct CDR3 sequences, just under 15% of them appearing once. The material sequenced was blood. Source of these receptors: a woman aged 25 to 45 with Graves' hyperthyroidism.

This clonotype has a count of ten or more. The CDR3 protein is CASSPTREWFTGELFF. The CDR3 DNA is TGTGCCAGCAGCCCCACGCGGGAGTGGTTCACCGGGGAGCTGTTTTTT. V is TRBV11-2 and J is TRBJ2-2, with 7 bases fitting TRBD2. CDR1 is SGHAT, CDR2 FQNNGV, per germline. The length of the CDR3 is 16 residues. Losses at the gene ends were 5 bases for V and 4 bases for J; bases not matched to a gene: 10. Supplemented by reference TRBV11-2 and TRBJ2-2, the full variable domain reads EAGVAQSPRYKIIEKRQSVAFWCNPISGHATLYWYQQILGQGPKLLIQFQNNGVVDDSQLPKDRFSAERLKGVDSTLKIQPAKLEDSAVYLCASSPTREWFTGELFFGEGSRLTVL.

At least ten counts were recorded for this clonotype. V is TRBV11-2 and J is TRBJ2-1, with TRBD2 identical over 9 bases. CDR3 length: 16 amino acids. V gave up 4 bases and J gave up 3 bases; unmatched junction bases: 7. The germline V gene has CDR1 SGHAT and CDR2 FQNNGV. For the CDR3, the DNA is TGTGCCAGCAGCTCAATTCTAGCGGGACGCTACAATGAGCAGTTCTTC. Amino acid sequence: CASSSILAGRYNEQFF. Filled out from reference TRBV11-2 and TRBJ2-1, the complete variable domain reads EAGVAQSPRYKIIEKRQSVAFWCNPISGHATLYWYQQILGQGPKLLIQFQNNGVVDDSQLPKDRFSAERLKGVDSTLKIQPAKLEDSAVYLCASSSILAGRYNEQFFGPGTRLTVL.

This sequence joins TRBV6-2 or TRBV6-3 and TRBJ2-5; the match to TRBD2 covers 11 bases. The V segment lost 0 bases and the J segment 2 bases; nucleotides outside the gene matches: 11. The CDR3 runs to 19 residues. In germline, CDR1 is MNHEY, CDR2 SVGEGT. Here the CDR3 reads CASSYSIGLGLAVQETQYF. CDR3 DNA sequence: TGTGCCAGCAGTTACTCGATAGGGCTGGGACTAGCGGTTCAAGAGACCCAGTACTTC.

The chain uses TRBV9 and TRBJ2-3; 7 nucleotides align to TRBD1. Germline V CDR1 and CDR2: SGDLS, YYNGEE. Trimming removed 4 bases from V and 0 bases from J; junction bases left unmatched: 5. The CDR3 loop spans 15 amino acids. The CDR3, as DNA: TGTGCCAGCAGCAAGACAGGGCTGAGCACAGATACGCAGTATTTT. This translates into CASSKTGLSTDTQYF. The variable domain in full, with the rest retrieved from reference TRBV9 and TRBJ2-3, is DSGVTQTPKHLITATGQRVTLRCSPRSGDLSVYWYQQSLDQGLQFLIQYYNGEERAKGNILERFSAQQFPDLHSELNLSSLELGDSALYFCASSKTGLSTDTQYFGPGTRLTVL.

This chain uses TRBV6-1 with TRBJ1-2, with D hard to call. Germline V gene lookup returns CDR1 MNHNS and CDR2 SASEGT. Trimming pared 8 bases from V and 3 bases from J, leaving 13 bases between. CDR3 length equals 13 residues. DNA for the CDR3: TGTGCCAGCGCGGACGTGGGGTACTATGGCTACACCTTC. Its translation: CASADVGYYGYTF.

In nucleotides, the CDR3 is TGCAGTGCTAGGGGGACAGGGGACTATTTTTCGAACACCGGGGAGCTGTTTTTT. It is translated as CSARGTGDYFSNTGELFF. The chain is built from TRBV20-1 and TRBJ2-2; 10 nucleotides align to TRBD1. V shed 3 bases and J 0 bases; nucleotides not matched to a gene: 10. The CDR3 totals 18 residues. Germline CDR1 and CDR2: DFQATT and SNEGSKA (reference sequence).

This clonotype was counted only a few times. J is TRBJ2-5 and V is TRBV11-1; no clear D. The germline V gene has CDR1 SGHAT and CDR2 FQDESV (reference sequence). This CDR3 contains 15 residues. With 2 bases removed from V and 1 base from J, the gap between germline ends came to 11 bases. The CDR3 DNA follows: TGTGCCAGCAGCTTATCCCGAAACCTCCAAGAGACCCAGTACTTC. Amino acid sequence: CASSLSRNLQETQYF. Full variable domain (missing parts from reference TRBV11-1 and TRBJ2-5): EAEVAQSPRYKITEKSQAVAFWCDPISGHATLYWYRQILGQGPELLVQFQDESVVDDSQLPKDRFSAERLKGVDSTLKIQPAELGDSAMYLCASSLSRNLQETQYFGPGTRLLVL.

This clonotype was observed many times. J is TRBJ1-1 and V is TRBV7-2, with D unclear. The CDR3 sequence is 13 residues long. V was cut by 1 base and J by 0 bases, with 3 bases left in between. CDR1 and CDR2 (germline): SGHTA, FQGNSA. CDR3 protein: CASSLVVNTEAFF. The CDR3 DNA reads TGTGCCAGCAGCTTAGTGGTGAACACTGAAGCTTTCTTT. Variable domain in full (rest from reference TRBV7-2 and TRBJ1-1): GAGVSQSPSNKVTEKGKDVELRCDPISGHTALYWYRQSLGQGLEFLIYFQGNSAPDKSGLPSDRFSAERTGGSVSTLTIQRTQQEDSAVYLCASSLVVNTEAFFGQGTRLTVV.

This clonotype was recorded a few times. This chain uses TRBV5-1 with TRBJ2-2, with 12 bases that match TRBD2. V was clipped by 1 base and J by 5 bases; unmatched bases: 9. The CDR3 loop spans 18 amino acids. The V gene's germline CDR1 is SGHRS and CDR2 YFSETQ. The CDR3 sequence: CASSLKPTSGRETGELFF. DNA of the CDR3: TGCGCCAGCAGCTTGAAACCGACTAGCGGGAGAGAAACCGGGGAGCTGTTTTTT.

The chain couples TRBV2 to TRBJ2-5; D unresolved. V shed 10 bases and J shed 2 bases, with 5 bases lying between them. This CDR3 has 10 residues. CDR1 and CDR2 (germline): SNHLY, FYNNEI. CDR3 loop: CATAQETQYF. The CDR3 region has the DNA TGTGCCACCGCACAAGAGACCCAGTACTTC.

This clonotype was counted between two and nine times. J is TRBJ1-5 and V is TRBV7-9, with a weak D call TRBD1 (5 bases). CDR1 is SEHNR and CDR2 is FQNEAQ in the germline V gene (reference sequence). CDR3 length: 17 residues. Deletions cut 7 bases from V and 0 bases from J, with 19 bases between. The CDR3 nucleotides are TGTGCCAGCAACCAAGACAGCGACCCTGGTAGCAATCAGCCCCAGCATTTT. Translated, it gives CASNQDSDPGSNQPQHF.

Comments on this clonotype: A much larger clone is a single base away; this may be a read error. CDR3 DNA sequence: TGTGCCATCAGTGACAGCGAGACCCAGTGCTTC. Its translation is CAISDSETQCF. The V and J genes are TRBV10-3 and TRBJ2-5; D unresolved. This CDR3 region has 11 residues. Germline lookup yields CDR1 ENHRY and CDR2 SYGVKD.

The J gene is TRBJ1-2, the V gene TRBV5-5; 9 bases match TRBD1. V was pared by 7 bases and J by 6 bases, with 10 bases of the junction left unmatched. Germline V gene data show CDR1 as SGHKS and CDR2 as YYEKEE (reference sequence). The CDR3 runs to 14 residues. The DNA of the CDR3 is TGTGCCAGCGGCCACGCAGGACAGGGGAATGGCTACACCTTC. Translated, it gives CASGHAGQGNGYTF.

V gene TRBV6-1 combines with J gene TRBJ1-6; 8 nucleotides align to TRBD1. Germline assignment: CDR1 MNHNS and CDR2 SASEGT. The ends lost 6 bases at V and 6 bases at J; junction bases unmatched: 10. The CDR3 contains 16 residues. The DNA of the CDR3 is TGTGCCAGCAGCCCTGGACAGGGAATGGGTAATTCACCCCTCCACTTT. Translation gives CASSPGQGMGNSPLHF.

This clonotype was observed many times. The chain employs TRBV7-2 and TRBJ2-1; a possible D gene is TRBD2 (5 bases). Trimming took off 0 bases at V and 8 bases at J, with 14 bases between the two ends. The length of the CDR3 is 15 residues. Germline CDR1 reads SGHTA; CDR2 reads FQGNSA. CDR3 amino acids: CASSLAQLGGYEQFF. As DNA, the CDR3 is TGTGCCAGCAGCTTAGCCCAATTAGGAGGTTATGAGCAGTTCTTC. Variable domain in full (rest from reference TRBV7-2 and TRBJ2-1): GAGVSQSPSNKVTEKGKDVELRCDPISGHTALYWYRQSLGQGLEFLIYFQGNSAPDKSGLPSDRFSAERTGGSVSTLTIQRTQQEDSAVYLCASSLAQLGGYEQFFGPGTRLTVL.

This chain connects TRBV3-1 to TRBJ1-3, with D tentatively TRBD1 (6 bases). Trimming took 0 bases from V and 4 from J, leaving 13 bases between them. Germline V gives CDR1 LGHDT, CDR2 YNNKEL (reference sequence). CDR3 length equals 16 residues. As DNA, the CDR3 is TGTGCCAGCAGCCAAGAATGGAGGGGGGTCGGAAACACCATATATTTT. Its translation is CASSQEWRGVGNTIYF.

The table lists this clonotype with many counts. The CDR3, as DNA: TGCAGTGCTAGCACCCACAGGGGCAAGCAGTACTTC. This gives the protein CSASTHRGKQYF. V is TRBV20-1 and J is TRBJ2-7, with 7 bases that match TRBD1. With V trimmed by 3 bases and J by 8 bases, 7 bases remained unmatched. The germline CDR1 and CDR2 sequences are DFQATT and SNEGSKA (reference sequence). This CDR3 region has 12 residues.

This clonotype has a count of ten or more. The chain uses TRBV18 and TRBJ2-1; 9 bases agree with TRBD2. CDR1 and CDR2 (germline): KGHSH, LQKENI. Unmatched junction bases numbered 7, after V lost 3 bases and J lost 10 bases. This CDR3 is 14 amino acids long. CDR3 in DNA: TGTGCCAGCTCACCCCGCAGACTAGCGGAGGAGCAGTTCTTC. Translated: CASSPRRLAEEQFF. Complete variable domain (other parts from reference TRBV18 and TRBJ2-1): NAGVMQNPRHLVRRRGQEARLRCSPMKGHSHVYWYRQLPEEGLKFMVYLQKENIIDESGMPKERFSAEFPKEGPSILRIQQVVRGDSAAYFCASSPRRLAEEQFFGPGTRLTVL.

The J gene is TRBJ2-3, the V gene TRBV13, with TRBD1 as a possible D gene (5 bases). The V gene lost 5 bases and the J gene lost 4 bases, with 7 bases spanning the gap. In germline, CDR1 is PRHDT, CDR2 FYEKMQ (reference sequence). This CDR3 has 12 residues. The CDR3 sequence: CASSRQPDTQYF. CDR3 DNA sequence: TGTGCCAGCAGCAGACAGCCAGATACGCAGTATTTT.

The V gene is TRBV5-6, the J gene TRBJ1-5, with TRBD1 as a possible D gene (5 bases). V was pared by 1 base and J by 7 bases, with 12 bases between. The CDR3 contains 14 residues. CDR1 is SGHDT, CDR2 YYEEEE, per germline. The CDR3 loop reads CASSLSGRRQPQHF. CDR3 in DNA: TGTGCCAGCAGCTTGTCAGGGCGGAGGCAGCCCCAGCATTTT.

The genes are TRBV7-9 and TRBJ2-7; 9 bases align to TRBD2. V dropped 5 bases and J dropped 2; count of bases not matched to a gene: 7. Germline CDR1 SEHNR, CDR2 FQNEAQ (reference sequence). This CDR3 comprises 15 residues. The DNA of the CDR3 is TGTGCCAGCAGCCGGACTAGCGTGTTGCCCTACGAGCAGTACTTC. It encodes CASSRTSVLPYEQYF.

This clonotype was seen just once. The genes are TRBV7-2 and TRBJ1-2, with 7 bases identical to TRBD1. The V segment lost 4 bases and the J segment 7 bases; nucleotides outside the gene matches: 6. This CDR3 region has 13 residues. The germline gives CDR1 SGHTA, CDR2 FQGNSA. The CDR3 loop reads CASSSQTGFGYTF. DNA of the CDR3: TGTGCCAGCAGCTCACAGACAGGGTTTGGCTACACCTTC. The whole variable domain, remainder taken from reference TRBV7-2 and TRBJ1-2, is GAGVSQSPSNKVTEKGKDVELRCDPISGHTALYWYRQSLGQGLEFLIYFQGNSAPDKSGLPSDRFSAERTGGSVSTLTIQRTQQEDSAVYLCASSSQTGFGYTFGSGTRLTVV.

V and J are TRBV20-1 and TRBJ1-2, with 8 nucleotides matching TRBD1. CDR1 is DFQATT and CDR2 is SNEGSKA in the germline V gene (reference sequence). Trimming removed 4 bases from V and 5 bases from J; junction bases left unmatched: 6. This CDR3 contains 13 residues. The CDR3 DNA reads TGCAGTGCTACAAACCAGGGGGCATATGGCTACACCTTC. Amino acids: CSATNQGAYGYTF.

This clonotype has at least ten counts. The CDR3 nucleotides are TGTGCCAGCAGCTTTCCCCCGGGACTAGGATTTTACAATGAGCAGTTCTTC. It yields the protein CASSFPPGLGFYNEQFF. The chain carries TRBV5-6 and TRBJ2-1, with TRBD2 matching over 8 bases. Germline CDR1 SGHDT, CDR2 YYEEEE. The CDR3 has 17 residues. Germline trimming cut 2 bases from V and 4 bases from J; bases unmatched to any gene: 11.

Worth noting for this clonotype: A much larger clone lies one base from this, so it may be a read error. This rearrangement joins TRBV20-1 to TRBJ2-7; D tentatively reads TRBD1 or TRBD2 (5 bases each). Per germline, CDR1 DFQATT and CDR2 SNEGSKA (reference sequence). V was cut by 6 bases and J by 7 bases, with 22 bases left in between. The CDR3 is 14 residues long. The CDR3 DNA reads TGCAGTGCCGTAGTAAGGACCGGTTGGGGGGAGCAGTACTTC. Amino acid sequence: CSAVVRTGWGEQYF.

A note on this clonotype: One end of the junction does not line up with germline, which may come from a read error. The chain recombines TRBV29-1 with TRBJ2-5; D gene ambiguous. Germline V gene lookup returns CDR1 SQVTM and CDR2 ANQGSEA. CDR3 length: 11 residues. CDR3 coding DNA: TGCAGCATTGAAGGAATGGAGACCCAGTACTTC. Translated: CSIEGMETQYF.

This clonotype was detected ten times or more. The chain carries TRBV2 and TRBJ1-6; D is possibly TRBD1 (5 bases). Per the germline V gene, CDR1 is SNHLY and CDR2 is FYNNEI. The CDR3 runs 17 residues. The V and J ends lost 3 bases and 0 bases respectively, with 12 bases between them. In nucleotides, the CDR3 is TGTGCCAGCAGTGACAGGGTTCTTCCCTCCTATAATTCACCCCTCCACTTT. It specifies CASSDRVLPSYNSPLHF.